This T cell receptor (beta chain) was captured in a study of shared clonotypes between healthy human individuals. Each PCR replicate from the sorted subsets contained around 0.2 ug DNA, which is about 30,000 T cell genomes. The authors' processing: ImmunoSEQ gave junction-only sequences without quality scores, so filtering differed. TCRdb keeps only in-frame clones here, not all; method: immunoSEQ multiplex PCR. That table supplies the V and J calls and clone size; D and trimming were determined from the DNA. Among 2 million to 3 million clones listed, approximately 93% were seen once. For this clone: What it binds is not known.

Germline trimming cut 2 bases from V and 3 bases from J; bases unmatched to any gene: 8. Germline CDR1 reads ENHRY; CDR2 reads SYGVKD. This CDR3 is 16 amino acids long. Every one of the donors was a Caucasian adult that lived in Nashville, Tennessee. Study findings and constraints: The study generally estimated greater richness for naive than memory subsets.

Sequencing used naive CD4+ T cells from PBMCs. The sample's subset: CD45RA+ positively selected. This clonotype was obtained from a man aged 18-30 years in good health. Some clones in this sample may be carry-over from other donors' samples. The rearrangement joins TRBV10-3 to TRBJ1-2, with 8 bases identical to TRBD1. CDR3: CAISETPGGEDYGYTF. The CDR3 region has the DNA TGTGCCATCAGTGAGACTCCAGGGGGCGAAGACTATGGCTACACCTTC.